This TCR beta chain was observed in a study of CD8+ T cells in alopecia areata. The length of the CDR3 is 11 residues. Trimming pared 7 bases from V and 0 bases from J, leaving 3 bases between. CDR1 and CDR2 (germline): SEHNR, FQNEAQ (reference sequence). After isolation, RNA underwent reverse transcription to generate cDNA as the sequencing template. The repertoire was sequenced with immunoSEQ multiplex PCR; TCRdb's copy has only in-frame clones and lacks some. The sample contains around 100,000 clones, 60% of which appear only once. Treatment reported: oral pan-JAK inhibitor, 5-10 mg twice daily. Specimen: CD8+ T cells sorted from blood, collected at roughly week 58, from a patient treated with tofacitinib. This chain uses TRBV7-9 with TRBJ2-5; D is unclear. The receptor comes from a human donor with alopecia areata. The DNA of the CDR3 is TGTGCCAGCAATCACCAAGAGACCCAGTACTTC. Amino acids: CASNHQETQYF. Full variable domain (remainder filled in from reference TRBV7-9 and TRBJ2-5): DTGVSQNPRHKITKRGQNVTFRCDPISEHNRLYWYRQTLGQGPEFLTYFQNEAQLEKSRLLSDRFSAERPKGSFSTLEIQRTEQGDSAMYLCASNHQETQYFGPGTRLLVL.